The clone carrying this TCR beta chain has only a few counts. Its antigen is undetermined. A J-beta primer mix and a sample-barcoded 5' primer were used in a second PCR of about 7 to 12 cycles. TCRdb reanalysed the 5' RACE reads using MiXCR and keeps one entry per CDR3 protein. This sample has some 850,000 distinct CDR3 sequences, with roughly 26% found just once. The data stem from a study of blood T cells in healthy people across ages. As for the study in general: Template switching retrieved approximately one barcoded beta molecule for each two T cells. Study-wide results and limits: With donor CMV status unknown, expanded clonotype changes were possibly confounded. TCR beta diversity, measured per million T cells, fell in a roughly linear way with age.

The CDR3 contains 15 residues. Germline V gene sequence: CDR1 LGHDT, CDR2 YNNKEL (reference sequence). Deletions cut 1 base from V and 0 bases from J, with 7 bases between. This sample also appeared in a second study, on T cells of mothers and their children. That publication notes: Relative to unrelated pairs, biologically related mother-child dyads exhibited marginally greater, non-significant overlap.

This clonotype originated in a boy younger than 18 in good health. The material sequenced was blood. The chain links TRBV3-1 to TRBJ2-4; D is unclear. DNA of the CDR3: TGTGCCAGCAGCCAAGTAGACAAAGCCAAAAACATTCAGTACTTC. Translating it yields CASSQVDKAKNIQYF. The full variable domain, in which reference TRBV3-1 and TRBJ2-4 provide the parts outside the CDR3, is DTAVSQTPKYLVTQMGNDKSIKCEQNLGHDTMYWYKQDSKKFLKIMFSYNNKELIINETVPNRFSPKSPDKAHLNLHINSLELGDSAVYFCASSQVDKAKNIQYFGAGTRLSVL.